The 4 T cell receptor beta chains below were found in one sample sequenced in a study of T cell clonality in common variable immunodeficiency. Profiling relied on immunoSEQ multiplex PCR, and the TCRdb table lists in-frame clones only, not all of them. This table holds roughly 60,000 clones with no singletons; the top ten claim 1.5% to 2%. Sequenced sample: peripheral blood mononuclear cells. Receptors originate from a person aged 18 to 75 in good health.

This clone was recorded at least ten times. Read coverage stops 3 residues before the CDR3 terminus; the germline J gene supplies the remainder. V is TRBV20-1 and J is TRBJ2-3; 10 nucleotides line up with TRBD1. This CDR3 has 16 residues. Germline CDR1 is DFQATT and CDR2 is SNEGSKA (reference sequence). V shed 0 bases and J 4 bases; nucleotides not matched to a gene: 7. The DNA read from the CDR3 is TGCAGTGCTAGAGATAACGACAGGGGGCCGCCAGATACG. Translation gives CSARDNDRGPPDT. The full CDR3 is CSARDNDRGPPDTQYF.

This clone was counted many times. The sequenced fragment ends 3 residues before the CDR3 boundary, so the rest is inferred from the germline J gene. The gene calls are TRBV20-1 and TRBJ1-5; the match to TRBD1 covers 10 bases. Germline values: CDR1 DFQATT, CDR2 SNEGSKA (reference sequence). This CDR3 has 16 amino acids. Trimming cost V 3 bases and J 5 bases; bases outside gene matches: 10. The CDR3 DNA, read in part, is TGCAGTGCTAGGGAAAGGGGGACAGGGGTTCATCAGCCC. Amino acid sequence: CSARERGTGVHQP. The whole CDR3 is CSARERGTGVHQPQHF.

This clone has at least ten counts. Sequencing ends 3 residues short of the CDR3 end; the germline J gene provides the rest. The chain recombines TRBV5-1 with TRBJ2-1, with 10 bases lining up with TRBD2. The CDR3 has 15 amino acids. Unmatched junction bases numbered 4, after V lost 0 bases and J lost 7 bases. Germline assignment: CDR1 SGHRS and CDR2 YFSETQ. CDR3 sequence reads: CASSLGSSGRNEQFF. Incomplete CDR3 DNA: TGCGCCAGCAGCTTGGGATCTAGCGGGAGAAATGAG.

This clone was seen repeatedly, ten times or more. The read falls 3 residues short of the CDR3 end, and the missing part is taken from the germline J gene. The chain links TRBV7-2 to TRBJ2-2; 12 bases are shared with TRBD2. Trimming removed 4 bases from V and 7 bases from J; junction bases left unmatched: 4. The length of the CDR3 is 15 residues. Germline lookup yields CDR1 SGHTA and CDR2 FQGNSA. The chain's CDR3 is CASSWTSGTDGELFF. The covered CDR3 bases are TGTGCCAGCAGCTGGACTAGCGGGACCGACGGGGAG.